This entry lists 22 T cell receptor beta chains sequenced from one sample in a study of CD8 T cells in Susac syndrome. Reverse transcription of roughly 0.5 to 1 ug RNA was carried out with random hexamers. TCRdb redid the calling of the immunoSEQ multiplex PCR reads with MiXCR, one entry per CDR3 protein. The sample carries about 210,000 distinct CDR3 sequences, about 96% recorded once. The source material was CD4+ T cells from PBMCs. Every receptor here comes from a human donor with multiple sclerosis.

The V gene is TRBV11-3, the J gene TRBJ2-2, with TRBD1 matching 8 bases. Germline V gene data show CDR1 as SGHNT and CDR2 as YENEEA. With 5 bases clipped from V and 5 bases from J, the junction kept 10 bases outside the gene matches. This CDR3 is built from 16 residues. CDR3 amino acids: CASSPGRTGRTGELFF. In DNA, the CDR3 is TGTGCCAGCAGCCCAGGGAGGACAGGGCGGACCGGGGAGCTGTTTTTT.

V and J are TRBV20-1 and TRBJ2-3; 8 bases agree with TRBD2. V trimming: 8 bases; J trimming: 1 base; junction bases outside the gene matches: 11. The CDR3 is 15 residues long. Germline V lookup: CDR1 DFQATT, CDR2 SNEGSKA (reference sequence). CDR3 nucleotide sequence: TGCAGTACCACCCCCGGGACTAGACGCACAGATACGCAGTATTTT. This sequence encodes CSTTPGTRRTDTQYF.

The chain couples TRBV7-9 to TRBJ2-1; D possibly corresponds to TRBD1 (6 bases). CDR1 is SEHNR, CDR2 FQNEAQ, per germline (reference sequence). This CDR3 comprises 12 residues. V lost 8 bases and J 4 bases, leaving 9 bases between the germline ends. DNA of the CDR3: TGTGCCAGCGGGGGCCCTTACAATGAGCAGTTCTTC. Protein: CASGGPYNEQFF.

In this sample, this clonotype turned up once. The chain joins TRBV6-5 to TRBJ2-1, with D possibly being TRBD2 (6 bases). Germline V gene sequence: CDR1 MNHEY, CDR2 SVGAGI. CDR3 size: 14 residues. Deletions cut 6 bases from V and 8 bases from J, with 17 bases between. The DNA for the CDR3 is TGTGCCAGCAGCTCGGCGAGGAGGGAGGATGAGCAGTTCTTC. Its protein is CASSSARREDEQFF.

The chain has TRBV7-3 and TRBJ2-2; D possibly corresponds to TRBD2 (5 bases). CDR1 is SGHTA and CDR2 is FQGTGA in the germline V gene. CDR3 length: 13 amino acids. V was cut by 5 bases and J by 7 bases, with 11 bases left in between. As DNA, the CDR3 is TGTGCCAGCAGCCCGACCGGGGTCGGGGAGCTGTTTTTT. Amino acid sequence: CASSPTGVGELFF.

The chain employs TRBV6-5 and TRBJ1-1; D remains unclear. The CDR3 is 13 residues long. The V gene's germline CDR1 is MNHEY and CDR2 SVGAGI. Trimming removed 3 bases from V and 0 bases from J, with 5 bases in between. CDR3 bases: TGTGCCAGCAGTTATTTAATGAACACTGAAGCTTTCTTT. As protein: CASSYLMNTEAFF.

The rearrangement joins TRBV28 to TRBJ2-7; D is ambiguous. Germline CDR1 MDHEN, CDR2 SYDVKM. With 5 bases removed from V and 3 bases from J, the gap between germline ends came to 17 bases. The CDR3 runs to 15 residues. The DNA of the CDR3 is TGTGCCAGCAGTCCGCCTCATGTGGACGGCTACGAGCAGTACTTC. Translating it yields CASSPPHVDGYEQYF.

This chain links TRBV2 with TRBJ2-2, with 7 bases lining up with TRBD2. This CDR3 contains 16 residues. The germline gives CDR1 SNHLY, CDR2 FYNNEI. The trim removed 4 bases at V and 0 bases at J, leaving 5 bases unmatched. The chain's CDR3 is CASSGGGAANTGELFF. CDR3 nucleotide sequence: TGTGCCAGCAGTGGCGGGGGAGCGGCGAACACCGGGGAGCTGTTTTTT. The variable domain in full, with the rest retrieved from reference TRBV2 and TRBJ2-2, is EPEVTQTPSHQVTQMGQEVILRCVPISNHLYFYWYRQILGQKVEFLVSFYNNEISEKSEIFDDQFSVERPDGSNFTLKIRSTKLEDSAMYFCASSGGGAANTGELFFGEGSRLTVL.

This clonotype was counted a single time. The V and J genes are TRBV7-2 and TRBJ2-7, with a weak D call TRBD1 (5 bases). This CDR3 spans 15 amino acids. Germline V CDR1 and CDR2: SGHTA, FQGNSA. Deletions cut 5 bases from V and 2 bases from J, with 16 bases between. CDR3: CASSEQLGATYEQYF. The CDR3 coding sequence is TGTGCCAGCAGCGAGCAGCTTGGGGCAACCTACGAGCAGTACTTC.

The chain carries TRBV5-6 and TRBJ2-7, with 7 bases that match TRBD1. The CDR3 is made up of 15 amino acids. Germline lookup yields CDR1 SGHDT and CDR2 YYEEEE. The trim removed 1 base at V and 9 bases at J, leaving 13 bases unmatched. CDR3 nucleotides: TGTGCCAGCAGCTTGTTTGACAGGGTCAACGTCGGGCAGTACTTC. Its protein product is CASSLFDRVNVGQYF. The variable domain in full, with the rest retrieved from reference TRBV5-6 and TRBJ2-7, is DAGVTQSPTHLIKTRGQQVTLRCSPKSGHDTVSWYQQALGQGPQFIFQYYEEEERQRGNFPDRFSGHQFPNYSSELNVNALLLGDSALYLCASSLFDRVNVGQYFGPGTRLTVT.

This clonotype appeared a few times. This chain uses TRBV3-1 with TRBJ2-7; TRBD1 aligns across 7 bases. The CDR3 extends over 13 amino acids. Trimming took 6 bases from V and 2 from J; bases not matched to a gene: 4. CDR1 is LGHDT and CDR2 is YNNKEL in the germline V gene (reference sequence). The CDR3 here is CASSHRGPYEQYF. CDR3 coding DNA: TGTGCCAGCAGTCACAGGGGACCCTACGAGCAGTACTTC.

The V and J genes are TRBV28 and TRBJ2-7; 10 positions match TRBD1. Per germline, CDR1 MDHEN and CDR2 SYDVKM. The CDR3 spans 16 residues. With 6 bases clipped from V and 5 bases from J, the junction kept 13 bases outside the gene matches. The CDR3 nucleotides read TGTGCCAGCAGGGGTATTTATGGGACAGGGGACGACGAGCAGTACTTC. Translation gives CASRGIYGTGDDEQYF.

J is TRBJ2-7 and V is TRBV3-1, with 11 bases lining up with TRBD2. The CDR3 consists of 15 residues. J gave up 4 bases and V 5 bases, and 7 bases lay outside the gene matches. Germline V gene data show CDR1 as LGHDT and CDR2 as YNNKEL (reference sequence). CDR3 protein: CASSYLAGGAYEQYF. The CDR3 DNA is TGTGCCAGCAGCTACCTAGCGGGGGGAGCGTACGAGCAGTACTTC.

This chain links TRBV6-5 with TRBJ2-1; TRBD1 aligns across 8 bases. V gave up 10 bases and J gave up 9 bases; unmatched junction bases: 11. The CDR3 spans 13 residues. Germline-derived CDR1 and CDR2 are MNHEY and SVGAGI. The CDR3 spells CAINGQGTAEQFF. In DNA, the CDR3 is TGTGCCATCAACGGACAGGGAACTGCTGAGCAGTTCTTC.

The chain joins TRBV20-1 to TRBJ2-3; D unclear. The CDR3 contains 12 residues. Germline V gene lookup returns CDR1 DFQATT and CDR2 SNEGSKA (reference sequence). Trimming shortened V by 0 bases and J by 8 bases, and 9 bases separated the two germline ends. The chain's CDR3 is CSARDSAGTQYF. The CDR3 nucleotides read TGCAGTGCTAGAGATTCAGCTGGTACGCAGTATTTT.

This chain uses TRBV29-1 with TRBJ2-1; D possibly corresponds to TRBD2 (6 bases). This CDR3 comprises 11 residues. Trimming stripped 5 bases from V and 6 bases from J, with 8 bases between. Germline V lookup: CDR1 SQVTM, CDR2 ANQGSEA. DNA of the CDR3: TGCAGCGTTAGGGAGGCCAATGAGCAGTTCTTC. Translated: CSVREANEQFF.

Only one count was recorded for this clonotype. The V gene is TRBV5-1, the J gene TRBJ2-3; 12 bases are a match to TRBD2. Germline V lookup: CDR1 SGHRS, CDR2 YFSETQ. The trim removed 5 bases at V and 2 bases at J, leaving 6 bases unmatched. The CDR3 is 16 amino acids. Here the CDR3 reads CASSDGLAGFTDTQYF. In DNA, the CDR3 is TGCGCCAGCAGTGACGGACTAGCGGGGTTCACAGATACGCAGTATTTT.

The genes are TRBV20-1 and TRBJ2-1; weak D call: TRBD1 (6 bases). Germline V gene lookup returns CDR1 DFQATT and CDR2 SNEGSKA (reference sequence). CDR3 length: 12 residues. The V end was cut by 5 bases, the J end by 8 bases, with 13 bases between. For the CDR3, the DNA is TGCAGTGCTCACAGGGCCGGGGATGAGCAGTTCTTC. Its translation is CSAHRAGDEQFF.

This rearrangement joins TRBV3-1 to TRBJ2-5; tentatively, D is TRBD2 (5 bases). Trimming pared 6 bases from V and 3 bases from J, leaving 20 bases between. CDR1 is LGHDT and CDR2 is YNNKEL in the germline V gene (reference sequence). CDR3 length: 16 residues. CDR3 residues: CASSHESKTIKETQYF. CDR3 DNA: TGTGCCAGCAGTCACGAATCAAAGACTATCAAAGAGACCCAGTACTTC.

The rearrangement links TRBV7-9 to TRBJ1-2; D uncertain. The CDR3 loop spans 12 amino acids. Trimming took 1 base from V and 4 from J, leaving 4 bases between them. Germline V gene lookup returns CDR1 SEHNR and CDR2 FQNEAQ (reference sequence). CDR3 sequence reads: CASSLETYGYTF. As DNA, the CDR3 is TGTGCCAGCAGCTTAGAAACCTATGGCTACACCTTC. The variable domain in full, completed from reference TRBV7-9 and TRBJ1-2, reads DTGVSQNPRHKITKRGQNVTFRCDPISEHNRLYWYRQTLGQGPEFLTYFQNEAQLEKSRLLSDRFSAERPKGSFSTLEIQRTEQGDSAMYLCASSLETYGYTFGSGTRLTVV.

V and J are TRBV4-2 and TRBJ1-2, with a weak D call TRBD1 (5 bases). The CDR3 is made up of 15 amino acids. From germline, CDR1 is LGHNA and CDR2 YNFKEQ. Trimming took off 0 bases at V and 1 base at J, with 9 bases between the two ends. The CDR3 bases are TGTGCCAGCAGCCAAGAGAACAGGTATAACTATGGCTACACCTTC. This codes for CASSQENRYNYGYTF.

This sequence joins TRBV6-5 and TRBJ2-3, with D hard to call. Trimming stripped 2 bases from V and 9 bases from J, with 6 bases between. Germline V CDR1 and CDR2: MNHEY, SVGAGI. The CDR3 covers 11 residues. The CDR3 here is CASSYGPTQYF. The DNA of the CDR3 is TGTGCCAGCAGTTACGGGCCGACGCAGTATTTT.